This T cell receptor (beta chain) was retrieved from a study of regulatory T cells in long-lasting Graves disease (dated by TCRdb to about 2021). Context from the whole study: Antithyroid drugs had been taken for less than 3 months by newly diagnosed Graves' disease patients. This study used TCR sequencing and RNA sequencing of peripheral blood to compare persistent Graves' disease patients against newly diagnosed Graves' disease patients. The study took place in China and was registered as a clinical trial. A total of about 33 samples underwent TCR sequencing, from about 13 patients with persistent Graves' disease and 20 or so patients with newly diagnosed Graves' disease. Summary of the overall study and its limitations: Persistent patients shared more public clonotypes among themselves (roughly 2,700) than newly diagnosed patients did (roughly 920). As a limitation, the authors acknowledged that the small sample size may reduce accuracy. TRBV28, TRBJ1-2 and TRBJ2-5 were preferentially used in persistent disease, while TRBV20-1 and TRBJ2-1 were favored in newly diagnosed disease. Compared with newly diagnosed patients, patients with persistent Graves' disease had lower TCR Shannon entropy and fewer highly expanded clones, which suggests clonal expansion. Peripheral blood alone was examined, since thyroid tissue, which constituted the primary lesion, could not be accessed. Only the TCR beta chain was sequenced and analyzed.

Turning to this clonotype: There is no known antigen for this receptor. No much larger clone exists at a distance of one base, and base qualities are not known.

In light of the paper, this sample's time point label describes: newly diagnosed GD, antithyroid drugs for less than 3 months. For both TCR sequencing and RNA sequencing, RNA was extracted from PBMCs in TRIzol. The diagnosis of Graves' disease followed American Thyroid Association guidelines. Recruitment of patients was carried out at an endocrinology department in Xi'an, China. Each patient gave approximately 10 milliliters of peripheral blood, collected in an EDTA anticoagulant tube. Ficoll Paque Plus density gradient separation was used to isolate PBMCs, and no further T cell sorting was done. RNA quality was checked with an Agilent 2100 Bioanalyzer and agarose gel, and concentration with a NanoDrop 2000. The receptor library was made with multiplex PCR. TCRdb lists the instrument as Illumina HiSeq 4000. CDR3 regions were amplified by Arm-PCR with iRepertoire HTBI primers to construct TCR beta libraries. Before sequencing, the PCR products went through gel purification. Turning to the authors' computational methods: Gene usage analysis of CDR3 amino acid clonotypes relied on the roughly 60 TRBV and more than twelve TRBJ segments identified across samples. COPE and FqMerger were used to merge filtered high-quality paired reads into contigs. BLAST was used to align contigs to IMGT TRBV, TRBD and TRBJ reference genes, with CDR3 defined following IMGT. Highly expanded clones were defined as clonotypes with a frequency above 0.1%. Repertoire diversity was measured by Shannon entropy, and V-J evenness by the Gini coefficient. Clonotypes shared by more than one individual were considered public. TCRdb reprocessed the public reads (quality trimming at Q25 with fastp, clone calling with MiXCR) and kept in-frame beta chains. Identical CDR3 proteins give one entry, which carries the most common genes and DNA. These V and J calls originate from TCRdb's pipeline instead of the authors' own analysis. This sample gives hundreds of thousands of distinct CDR3 sequences in total; around 15% of them show up just once. 22% of the sample belongs to the ten largest clones.

The CDR3 contains 15 residues, cysteine and phenylalanine counted. The DNA shown is the 45-base CDR3, in frame from base 1. V is trimmed back by 5 bases and J by 4 bases, and the junction contains 9 bases that no gene match accounts for. The germline V gene encodes CDR1 SGHAT and CDR2 FQNNGV. The sample in question was peripheral blood mononuclear cells (PBMCs), obtained at new diagnosis, from a patient treated with antithyroid drugs. This sequence originates from a female donor with Graves disease. The chain is encoded by TRBV11-2 joined to TRBJ2-7; TRBD2 matches 9 bases in the middle. In nucleotides, the sequence is TGTGCCAGCAGCGGGTATAGCGGGAGTCCGTACGAGCAGTACTTC. Its protein reads: CASSGYSGSPYEQYF.